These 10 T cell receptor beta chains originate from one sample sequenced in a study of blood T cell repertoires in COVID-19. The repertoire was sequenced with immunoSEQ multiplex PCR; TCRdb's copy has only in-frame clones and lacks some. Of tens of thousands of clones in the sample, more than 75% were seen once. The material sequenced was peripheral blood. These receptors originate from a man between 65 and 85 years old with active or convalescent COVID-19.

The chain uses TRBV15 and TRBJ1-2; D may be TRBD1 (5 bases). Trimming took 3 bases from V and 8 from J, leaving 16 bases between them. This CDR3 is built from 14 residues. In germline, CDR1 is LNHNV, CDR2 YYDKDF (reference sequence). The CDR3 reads CATSSTLAGQGYTF. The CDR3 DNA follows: TGTGCCACCAGCAGCACACTAGCAGGGCAAGGCTACACCTTC.

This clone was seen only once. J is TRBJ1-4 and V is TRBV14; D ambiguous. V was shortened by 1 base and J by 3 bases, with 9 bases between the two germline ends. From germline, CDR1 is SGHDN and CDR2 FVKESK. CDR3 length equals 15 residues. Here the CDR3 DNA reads TGTGCCAGCAGCCAAGTACGATCAGCTAATGAAAAACTGTTTTTT. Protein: CASSQVRSANEKLFF.

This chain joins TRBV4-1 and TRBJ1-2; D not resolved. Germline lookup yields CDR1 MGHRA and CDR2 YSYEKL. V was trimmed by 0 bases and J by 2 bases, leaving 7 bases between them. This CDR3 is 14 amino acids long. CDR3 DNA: TGCGCCAGCAGCCAAGATCTCAGGAACTATGGCTACACCTTC. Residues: CASSQDLRNYGYTF.

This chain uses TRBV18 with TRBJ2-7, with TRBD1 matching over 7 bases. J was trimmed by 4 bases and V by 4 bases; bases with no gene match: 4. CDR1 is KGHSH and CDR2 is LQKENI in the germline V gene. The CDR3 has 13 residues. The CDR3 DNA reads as TGTGCCAGCTCACGGGACAGATCTTACGAGCAGTACTTC. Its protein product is CASSRDRSYEQYF.

The CDR3, as DNA: TGTGCCAGCGAGGGACAGAGGAACACTGAAGCTTTCTTT. This sequence encodes CASEGQRNTEAFF. The J gene is TRBJ1-1, the V gene TRBV2, with 7 nucleotides matching TRBD1. This CDR3 region has 13 residues. Trimming cost V 8 bases and J 1 base; bases outside gene matches: 4. CDR1 and CDR2 from the germline V gene are SNHLY and FYNNEI. Complete variable domain (other parts from reference TRBV2 and TRBJ1-1): EPEVTQTPSHQVTQMGQEVILRCVPISNHLYFYWYRQILGQKVEFLVSFYNNEISEKSEIFDDQFSVERPDGSNFTLKIRSTKLEDSAMYFCASEGQRNTEAFFGQGTRLTVV.

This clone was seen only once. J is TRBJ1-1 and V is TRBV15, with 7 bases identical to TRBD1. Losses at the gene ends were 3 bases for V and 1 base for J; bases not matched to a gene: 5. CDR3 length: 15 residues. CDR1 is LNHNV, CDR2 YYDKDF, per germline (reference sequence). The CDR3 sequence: CATSRGGQTNTEAFF. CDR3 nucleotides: TGTGCCACCAGCAGGGGGGGACAGACGAACACTGAAGCTTTCTTT.

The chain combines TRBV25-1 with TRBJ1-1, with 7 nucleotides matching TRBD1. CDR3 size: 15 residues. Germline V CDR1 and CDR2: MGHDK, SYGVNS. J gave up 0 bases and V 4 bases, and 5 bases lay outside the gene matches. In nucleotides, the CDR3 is TGTGCCAGCAGTGGGGCCGGGACAGTGAACACTGAAGCTTTCTTT. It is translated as CASSGAGTVNTEAFF.

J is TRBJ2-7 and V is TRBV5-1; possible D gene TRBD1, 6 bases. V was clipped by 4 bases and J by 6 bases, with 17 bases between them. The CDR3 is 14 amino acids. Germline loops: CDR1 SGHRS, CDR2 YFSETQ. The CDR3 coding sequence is TGCGCCAGCAGCCAGGGGCCTGCGTTGGGCGAGCAGTACTTC. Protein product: CASSQGPALGEQYF.

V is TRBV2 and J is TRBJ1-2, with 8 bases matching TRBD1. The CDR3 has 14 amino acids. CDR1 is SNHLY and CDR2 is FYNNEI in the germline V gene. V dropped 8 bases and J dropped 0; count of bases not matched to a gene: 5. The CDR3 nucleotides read TGTGCCAGCGGGACAGGCGTTACTAACTATGGCTACACCTTC. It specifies CASGTGVTNYGYTF.

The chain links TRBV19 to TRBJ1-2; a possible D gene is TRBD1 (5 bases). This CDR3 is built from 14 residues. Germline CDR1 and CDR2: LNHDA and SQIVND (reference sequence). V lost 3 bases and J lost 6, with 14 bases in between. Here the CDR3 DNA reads TGTGCCAGTAGTATTTTACAGGCTCCGCATGGCTACACCTTC. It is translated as CASSILQAPHGYTF.